This T cell receptor beta chain derives from a study of T cells after yellow fever vaccination. Making TCR cDNA involved 5'RACE template switching, which added UMIs and a universal primer site. TCRdb itself ran the 5' RACE reads through MiXCR, one entry per CDR3 protein. The table shows 610,000 or so distinct CDR3 sequences, with approximately 13% occurring only once. The CDR3 is 13 residues long. Looked up from germline, CDR1 is SEHNR and CDR2 is FQNEAQ (reference sequence). Trimming stripped 0 bases from V and 7 bases from J, with 10 bases between. Material: PBMCs, obtained on the day of the yellow fever booster vaccination. The V call is TRBV7-9, the J call TRBJ2-7; D ambiguous. The sequence derives from a young man who received the YFV17D yellow fever vaccine. The CDR3 DNA follows: TGTGCCAGCAGCTTAGCGCCGAGGCAGGAGCAGTACTTC. Protein: CASSLAPRQEQYF.